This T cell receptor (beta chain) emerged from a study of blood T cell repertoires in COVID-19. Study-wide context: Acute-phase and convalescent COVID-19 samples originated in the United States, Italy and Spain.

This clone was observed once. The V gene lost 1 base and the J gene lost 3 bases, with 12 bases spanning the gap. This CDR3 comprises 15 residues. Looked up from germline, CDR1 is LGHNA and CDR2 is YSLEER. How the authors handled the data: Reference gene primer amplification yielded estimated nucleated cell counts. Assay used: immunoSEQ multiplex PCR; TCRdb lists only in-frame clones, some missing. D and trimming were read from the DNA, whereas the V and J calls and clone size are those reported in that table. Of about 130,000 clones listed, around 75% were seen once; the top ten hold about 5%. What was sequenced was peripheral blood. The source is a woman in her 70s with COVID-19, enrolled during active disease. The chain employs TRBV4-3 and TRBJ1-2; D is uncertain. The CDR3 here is CASSQGPERDYGYTF. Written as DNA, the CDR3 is TGCGCCAGCAGCCAAGGGCCGGAGAGGGACTATGGCTACACCTTC.